Presented here are 23 T cell receptor beta chains from one specimen sequenced in a study of blood T cells in healthy people across ages. Then a second PCR, running about 6 to 11 cycles, was carried out with a sample-barcoded 5' primer and a J-beta primer mix. TCRdb re-called the 5' RACE reads through MiXCR, storing one row per CDR3 protein. The top ten clones hold about 11% of a sample with approximately 1.5 million distinct CDR3 sequences, almost 35% of them seen once. Sequenced: blood. These receptors all stem from a woman aged 30 to 39 in good health.

This clonotype came up a few times. The chain links TRBV18 to TRBJ1-6; D is unresolved. Trimming took 2 bases from V and 8 from J, leaving 7 bases between them. The CDR3 spans 13 residues. Germline CDR1 is KGHSH and CDR2 is LQKENI. The CDR3 DNA sequence: TGTGCCAGCTCACCAGGCCTAGATTCACCCCTCCACTTT. It yields the protein CASSPGLDSPLHF.

On this clonotype itself: The germline gene is not matched at one end of the junction; a read error may be the cause. The chain couples TRBV18 to TRBJ2-3, with a possible D match to TRBD1 (5 bases). Germline V CDR1 and CDR2: KGHSH, LQKENI. The CDR3 spans 15 residues. The DNA for the CDR3 is TGTGCCATCTCACCGACAGTGATCAGCACAGATACGCAGTATTTT. It yields the protein CAISPTVISTDTQYF.

This chain connects TRBV11-2 to TRBJ2-5, with 9 bases lining up with TRBD2. Losses at the gene ends were 4 bases for V and 5 bases for J; bases not matched to a gene: 8. The CDR3 length is 15 residues. Germline V gene sequence: CDR1 SGHAT, CDR2 FQNNGV. The CDR3 loop reads CASSSGTSTGETQYF. CDR3 nucleotide sequence: TGTGCCAGCAGCTCAGGGACTAGCACGGGCGAGACCCAGTACTTC. Variable domain in full (rest from reference TRBV11-2 and TRBJ2-5): EAGVAQSPRYKIIEKRQSVAFWCNPISGHATLYWYQQILGQGPKLLIQFQNNGVVDDSQLPKDRFSAERLKGVDSTLKIQPAKLEDSAVYLCASSSGTSTGETQYFGPGTRLLVL.

The rearrangement uses TRBV27 and TRBJ2-5, with a possible D match to TRBD2 (6 bases). Germline lookup yields CDR1 MNHEY and CDR2 SMNVEV (reference sequence). The CDR3 extends over 14 amino acids. V shed 5 bases and J shed 5 bases, with 15 bases lying between them. The chain's CDR3 is CASSPRLVSETQYF. In nucleotides, the CDR3 is TGTGCCAGCAGTCCTCGACTAGTCTCGGAGACCCAGTACTTC.

As regards this clonotype: The CDR3 end shows no conserved phenylalanine or tryptophan, and so a read error is likely. The chain couples TRBV11-2 to TRBJ2-3, with TRBD2 matching over 10 bases. V gave up 2 bases and J gave up 1 base; unmatched junction bases: 3. Germline values: CDR1 SGHAT, CDR2 FQNNGV. The CDR3 spans 16 residues. This CDR3 reads CASSLWLAGGTDTQYC. For the CDR3, the DNA is TGTGCCAGCAGCTTATGGCTAGCGGGAGGCACAGATACGCAGTATTGT.

The genes are TRBV2 and TRBJ1-5; possible D gene TRBD1, 6 bases. The CDR3 extends over 15 amino acids. Trimming took 2 bases from V and 5 from J, leaving 13 bases between them. The V gene's germline CDR1 is SNHLY and CDR2 FYNNEI. In nucleotides, the CDR3 is TGTGCCAGCAGTGAATACAGGGCGGGTTATCAGCCCCAGCATTTT. It is translated as CASSEYRAGYQPQHF.

This clonotype occurred once. A far larger clone lies a single base away; this is likely a read error. This chain links TRBV4-1 with TRBJ2-5; D is undetermined. The closer fit of TRBJ2-7 to the DNA end suggests the J call may be wrong. Looked up from germline, CDR1 is MGHRA and CDR2 is YSYEKL. This CDR3 contains 13 residues. The CDR3 coding sequence is TGCGCCAACAGCCAAGGCACAGTCTACGAGCAGTACTTC. This encodes CANSQGTVYEQYF.

This clonotype was observed a handful of times. This chain uses TRBV7-8 with TRBJ2-7; TRBD1 matches at 9 bases. This CDR3 is built from 15 residues. CDR1 is SGHVS, CDR2 FQNEAQ, per germline. The V and J ends lost 5 bases and 2 bases, in that order; junction bases with no gene match: 7. The CDR3 here is CASSEMTGGAYEQYF. In DNA form, the CDR3 reads TGTGCCAGCAGCGAGATGACAGGGGGGGCCTACGAGCAGTACTTC.

A note on this clonotype: Sequence at one end of the junction differs from germline and may be a read error. The chain carries TRBV14 and TRBJ1-6; the D is unclear. CDR3 length equals 14 residues. Germline V gene data show CDR1 as SGHDN and CDR2 as FVKESK. In DNA, the CDR3 is TGTGCCAGCCGCCAAGTGCCAGGCTATTCACCCCTCCACTTT. As protein: CASRQVPGYSPLHF.

This clonotype showed up just a few times. The chain is built from TRBV5-1 and TRBJ2-1, with TRBD2 as a possible D gene (5 bases). Germline CDR1 SGHRS, CDR2 YFSETQ. CDR3 size: 12 residues. The V and J ends lost 4 bases and 9 bases respectively, with 11 bases between them. CDR3 region: CASSRLRGEQFF. CDR3 DNA: TGCGCCAGCAGCCGACTTCGGGGTGAGCAGTTCTTC.

This chain links TRBV9 with TRBJ2-3, with D maybe TRBD2 (5 bases). Germline assignment: CDR1 SGDLS and CDR2 YYNGEE. CDR3 length: 15 residues. V was cut by 3 bases and J by 0 bases, with 11 bases left in between. CDR3 sequence (DNA): TGTGCCAGCAGCGCCCTCGGACTTAGCACAGATACGCAGTATTTT. It is translated as CASSALGLSTDTQYF.

This clonotype was seen only a few times. The rearrangement uses TRBV5-5 and TRBJ2-3; 7 bases map to TRBD2. With 4 bases clipped from V and 2 bases from J, the junction kept 7 bases outside the gene matches. The CDR3 contains 15 residues. In germline, CDR1 is SGHKS, CDR2 YYEKEE (reference sequence). The CDR3 sequence: CASSDGLGTTDTQYF. In nucleotides, the CDR3 is TGTGCCAGCAGCGACGGACTAGGGACCACAGATACGCAGTATTTT.

This clonotype was counted only a few times. The gene calls are TRBV20-1 and TRBJ2-1; D unresolved. The germline CDR1 and CDR2 sequences are DFQATT and SNEGSKA (reference sequence). This CDR3 is 14 amino acids long. The V gene lost 1 base and the J gene lost 0 bases, with 7 bases spanning the gap. The CDR3 DNA sequence: TGCAGTGCTAGAGTTGCGAGCTCCTACAATGAGCAGTTCTTC. This translates into CSARVASSYNEQFF.

V is TRBV7-9 and J is TRBJ1-3; maybe TRBD1 (5 bases). The germline gives CDR1 SEHNR, CDR2 FQNEAQ (reference sequence). This CDR3 has 14 residues. The V end was cut by 5 bases, the J end by 6 bases, with 14 bases between. CDR3 sequence reads: CASSPGWTENTIYF. The CDR3, as DNA: TGTGCCAGCAGCCCAGGGTGGACCGAAAACACCATATATTTT.

The genes are TRBV7-9 and TRBJ2-3; 12 nucleotides line up with TRBD1. The CDR3 covers 17 residues. V was clipped by 3 bases and J by 3 bases; unmatched bases: 7. Germline-derived CDR1 and CDR2 are SEHNR and FQNEAQ (reference sequence). Here the CDR3 reads CASSFGTGGLGTDTQYF. CDR3 nucleotides: TGTGCCAGCAGCTTTGGGACAGGGGGCTTAGGTACAGATACGCAGTATTTT.

The genes are TRBV3-1 and TRBJ2-4, with D hard to call. CDR3 length: 12 amino acids. The V and J ends lost 4 bases and 15 bases respectively, with 16 bases between them. In germline, CDR1 is LGHDT, CDR2 YNNKEL (reference sequence). Written as DNA, the CDR3 is TGTGCCAGCAGCCGCCTCCAAGAGACCCGGTACTTC. Amino acid sequence: CASSRLQETRYF.

As regards this clonotype: A far larger clone is a single base away, which makes a read error likely. The genes are TRBV7-2 and TRBJ2-6; D gene uncertain. The germline V gene encodes CDR1 SGHTA and CDR2 FQGNSA. Trimming shortened V by 5 bases and J by 2 bases, and 7 bases separated the two germline ends. This CDR3 has 14 amino acids. For the CDR3, the DNA is TGTGCCAGCAGCCCCAGCGCTGGGGCCAACGTCCTGACTTTC. It yields the protein CASSPSAGANVLTF.

In its sample, this clonotype was seen a few times. The chain is built from TRBV15 and TRBJ2-7; the D is unclear. Per germline, CDR1 LNHNV and CDR2 YYDKDF (reference sequence). V was pared by 5 bases and J by 3 bases, with 11 bases between. The CDR3 sequence is 13 residues long. DNA for the CDR3: TGTGCCACCAGCCTACGGCGGAACTACGAGCAGTACTTC. This codes for CATSLRRNYEQYF.

The sample holds a few counts of this clonotype. This rearrangement joins TRBV20-1 to TRBJ1-5; the D gene is possibly TRBD1 (5 bases). The germline V and J ends were trimmed by 2 bases and 4 bases, with 15 bases remaining between them. This CDR3 has 15 amino acids. Germline CDR1 and CDR2: DFQATT and SNEGSKA (reference sequence). The CDR3 nucleotides are TGCAGTGCTAGACGGGGGGGACGGGGAAATCAGCCCCAGCATTTT. This encodes CSARRGGRGNQPQHF.

This clonotype was counted only a few times. This chain links TRBV7-9 with TRBJ2-3; the D gene is possibly TRBD1 (5 bases). Trimming left V 3 bases short and J 2 bases short, with 15 bases between. Germline V gives CDR1 SEHNR, CDR2 FQNEAQ (reference sequence). The CDR3 contains 16 residues. The CDR3 spells CASSFGQGDLTDTQYF. Here the CDR3 DNA reads TGTGCCAGCAGCTTCGGCCAGGGCGACCTCACAGATACGCAGTATTTT.

This clonotype was detected only a few times. V and J are TRBV3-1 and TRBJ1-3, with TRBD1 identical over 8 bases. V lost 5 bases and J lost 2; bases outside the gene matches: 5. Germline CDR1 reads LGHDT; CDR2 reads YNNKEL (reference sequence). The CDR3 loop spans 15 amino acids. For the CDR3, the DNA is TGTGCCAGCAGCTACGGACAGGGCGCTGGAAACACCATATATTTT. It yields the protein CASSYGQGAGNTIYF.

This clonotype was picked up a small number of times. The rearrangement links TRBV6-2 or TRBV6-3 to TRBJ2-1; possibly TRBD2 for D (6 bases). CDR3 length: 14 amino acids. Germline V CDR1 and CDR2: MNHEY, SVGEGT. Trimming removed 6 bases at V and 8 bases at J, with 17 bases between. The CDR3 loop is CASRGGLGLHEQFF. The CDR3 region has the DNA TGTGCCAGCAGGGGGGGACTCGGATTGCATGAGCAGTTCTTC.

The gene calls are TRBV9 and TRBJ2-1; weak D call: TRBD2 (6 bases). Germline CDR1 reads SGDLS; CDR2 reads YYNGEE. The CDR3 is 15 amino acids. Trimming shortened V by 4 bases and J by 5 bases, and 16 bases separated the two germline ends. Here the CDR3 reads CASSPSGLCHNEQFF. The CDR3, as DNA: TGTGCCAGCAGCCCCTCGGGACTCTGTCACAATGAGCAGTTCTTC.